These 30 T cell receptor beta chains share one sample of origin, sequenced in a study of blood T cells in healthy people across ages. Next came a second PCR, run for about 6 to 12 cycles, which used a sample-barcoded 5' primer along with a J-beta primer mix. Each CDR3 protein is one row after TCRdb ran MiXCR on the 5' RACE reads. The sample records 450,000 to 700,000 distinct CDR3 sequences, 25% to 30% being singletons. The sample was blood. Receptors originate from a woman in her sixties or seventies in good health.

This chain joins TRBV4-2 and TRBJ1-6; D unclear. V lost 0 bases and J 8 bases, leaving 11 bases between the germline ends. This CDR3 is built from 15 residues. The germline gives CDR1 LGHNA, CDR2 YNFKEQ. The CDR3 DNA reads as TGTGCCAGCAGCCAAGACGAGGAAGGGCATTCACCCCTCCACTTT. It encodes CASSQDEEGHSPLHF.

This clonotype has only a few counts. This chain links TRBV6-1 with TRBJ2-5; D not resolved. Germline V gene sequence: CDR1 MNHNS, CDR2 SASEGT. The CDR3 extends over 13 amino acids. V lost 4 bases and J 4 bases, leaving 10 bases between the germline ends. CDR3 residues: CASSADFRETQYF. As DNA, the CDR3 is TGTGCCAGCAGTGCTGACTTCCGAGAGACCCAGTACTTC.

This clonotype occurred once. No conserved phenylalanine or tryptophan ends this CDR3, so it is likely a read error. The chain combines TRBV29-1 with TRBJ2-3; unclear D gene. This CDR3 has 13 residues. Trimming shortened V by 4 bases and J by 2 bases, and 10 bases separated the two germline ends. Germline loops: CDR1 SQVTM, CDR2 ANQGSEA. CDR3 residues: CSVGLVNTDTQYV. CDR3 bases: TGCAGCGTTGGGCTAGTTAACACAGATACGCAGTATGTT.

This chain connects TRBV7-2 to TRBJ1-1; TRBD1 might be the D (5 bases). The CDR3 has 13 residues. CDR1 is SGHTA, CDR2 FQGNSA, per germline. Trimming stripped 2 bases from V and 11 bases from J, with 15 bases between. Here the CDR3 DNA reads TGTGCCAGCAGCTTATGGGGGAGGTCGACGGCTTTCTTT. This encodes CASSLWGRSTAFF. Combining the CDR3 with reference TRBV7-2 and TRBJ1-1 gives the whole variable domain GAGVSQSPSNKVTEKGKDVELRCDPISGHTALYWYRQSLGQGLEFLIYFQGNSAPDKSGLPSDRFSAERTGGSVSTLTIQRTQQEDSAVYLCASSLWGRSTAFFGQGTRLTVV.

This sequence joins TRBV20-1 and TRBJ2-7; D is unresolved. Between the trimmed V and J ends, which lost 6 bases and 6 bases, there was a span of 15 bases. Per the germline V gene, CDR1 is DFQATT and CDR2 is SNEGSKA (reference sequence). The CDR3 has 12 amino acids. In DNA form, the CDR3 reads TGCAGTGCATCGTGGGAATCAGGCGAGCAGTACTTC. Translation gives CSASWESGEQYF.

The chain combines TRBV9 with TRBJ1-2; TRBD1 matches 9 bases. Germline-derived CDR1 and CDR2 are SGDLS and YYNGEE. J lost 6 bases, V lost 4 bases, and 4 bases had no gene match. This CDR3 region has 13 residues. CDR3 sequence (DNA): TGTGCCAGCAGCACAACAGGGGGCCATGGCTACACCTTC. The encoded protein is CASSTTGGHGYTF.

V is TRBV29-1 and J is TRBJ2-5, with TRBD2 matching 9 bases. TRBJ2-7 explains the end of the DNA better; the J call may be wrong. The CDR3 is 17 amino acids. CDR1 is SQVTM, CDR2 ANQGSEA, per germline. DNA for the CDR3: TGCAGCGTGAAAAGCGGGGGGACCCCTAAGAGCTCCTACGAGCAGTACTTC. This gives the protein CSVKSGGTPKSSYEQYF.

The V call is TRBV10-3, the J call TRBJ2-5; 7 bases match TRBD1. The DNA end lines up better with TRBJ2-7; the J call may be wrong. This CDR3 has 13 residues. In germline, CDR1 is ENHRY, CDR2 SYGVKD. Written as DNA, the CDR3 is TGTGCCACGACACAGGGGATCTACTACGAGCAGTACTTC. Protein product: CATTQGIYYEQYF.

This clonotype was counted between two and nine times. The rearrangement links TRBV6-1 to TRBJ2-1; the match to TRBD2 covers 13 bases. The CDR3 is 16 amino acids. The germline V gene encodes CDR1 MNHNS and CDR2 SASEGT. Trimming removed 5 bases from V and 5 bases from J; junction bases left unmatched: 6. The CDR3 DNA sequence: TGTGCCAGCAGTCCAGTGACTAGCGGGGGGAACAATGAGCAGTTCTTC. It encodes CASSPVTSGGNNEQFF.

This clonotype appeared a few times. The genes are TRBV29-1 and TRBJ2-3; possible D gene TRBD1, 6 bases. Germline V lookup: CDR1 SQVTM, CDR2 ANQGSEA. Between the trimmed V and J ends, which lost 7 bases and 0 bases, there was a span of 11 bases. This CDR3 region has 13 residues. The DNA of the CDR3 is TGCAGCGCCGGACAGACTAGCACAGATACGCAGTATTTT. The encoded protein is CSAGQTSTDTQYF.

This clonotype was seen a handful of times. J is TRBJ2-1 and V is TRBV28; TRBD1 is a possible D gene (6 bases). Trimming shortened V by 7 bases and J by 4 bases, and 14 bases separated the two germline ends. Germline CDR1 is MDHEN and CDR2 is SYDVKM. The CDR3 is made up of 14 amino acids. The CDR3 DNA follows: TGTGCCAGCATCCAAGCTACAGGGTACAATGAGCAGTTCTTC. This sequence encodes CASIQATGYNEQFF.

Notes on this clonotype: Because it lacks the conserved phenylalanine or tryptophan at the end, this CDR3 is likely a read error. The rearrangement links TRBV11-1 to TRBJ1-6, with a weak D call TRBD1 (6 bases). With 3 bases removed from V and 7 bases from J, the gap between germline ends came to 10 bases. The CDR3 consists of 14 residues. CDR1 is SGHAT, CDR2 FQDESV, per germline (reference sequence). Written as DNA, the CDR3 is TGTGCCAGCAGCTTCGGACAGACCAATTCACCCCTCCACCTT. Protein product: CASSFGQTNSPLHL.

This clonotype was recorded many times. The chain joins TRBV27 to TRBJ2-5, with no clear D. Germline values: CDR1 MNHEY, CDR2 SMNVEV (reference sequence). The CDR3 extends over 13 amino acids. Trimming took off 6 bases at V and 5 bases at J, with 13 bases between the two ends. The CDR3 DNA is TGTGCCAGCAGCCCGCCGGGTCGGGAGACCCAGTACTTC. Its protein is CASSPPGRETQYF.

This clonotype came up a few times. V gene TRBV20-1 combines with J gene TRBJ2-5, with 9 bases aligning to TRBD2. CDR1 and CDR2 from the germline V gene are DFQATT and SNEGSKA (reference sequence). This CDR3 contains 14 residues. Trimming cost V 6 bases and J 0 bases; bases outside gene matches: 5. The CDR3 reads CSAIQRGDQETQYF. The CDR3 DNA follows: TGCAGTGCCATCCAGCGGGGGGACCAAGAGACCCAGTACTTC.

The rearrangement links TRBV7-9 to TRBJ1-1; 9 bases agree with TRBD1. The germline V gene has CDR1 SEHNR and CDR2 FQNEAQ (reference sequence). CDR3 length equals 16 residues. With V trimmed by 4 bases and J by 6 bases, 12 bases remained unmatched. CDR3 in amino acids: CASSSTPGTGTAEAFF. CDR3 nucleotides: TGTGCCAGCAGCTCGACTCCCGGGACAGGGACCGCTGAAGCTTTCTTT.

V and J are TRBV15 and TRBJ1-2; a weak D match, TRBD1 (5 bases). CDR1 is LNHNV, CDR2 YYDKDF, per germline (reference sequence). The CDR3 is made up of 16 amino acids. V was clipped by 0 bases and J by 5 bases, with 16 bases between them. CDR3 DNA sequence: TGTGCCACCAGCAGAGATAAAGGGGCGGTTGGATATGGCTACACCTTC. Translating it yields CATSRDKGAVGYGYTF.

The genes are TRBV12-3 or TRBV12-4 and TRBJ1-1; no clear D gene. The ends were cut back, 6 bases at V and 0 bases at J, with 5 bases in the middle. The CDR3 has 12 residues. CDR3 sequence (DNA): TGTGCCAGCAGCTATATGAACACTGAAGCTTTCTTT. This sequence encodes CASSYMNTEAFF.

This clonotype turned up a few times. This chain joins TRBV6-2 or TRBV6-3 and TRBJ1-1; 7 positions agree with TRBD1. The CDR3 contains 13 residues. Germline CDR1 MNHEY, CDR2 SVGEGT. V dropped 5 bases and J dropped 4; count of bases not matched to a gene: 4. The CDR3: CASSPGTATEAFF. CDR3 DNA sequence: TGTGCCAGCAGTCCAGGGACAGCCACTGAAGCTTTCTTT.

This clonotype was picked up many times. The chain couples TRBV5-1 to TRBJ2-5; D remains ambiguous. This CDR3 comprises 13 residues. V shed 4 bases and J shed 5 bases, with 12 bases lying between them. Per germline, CDR1 SGHRS and CDR2 YFSETQ. The CDR3 DNA reads TGCGCCAGCAGCCCGACATCGGAGGAGACCCAGTACTTC. Protein product: CASSPTSEETQYF. Filled out from reference TRBV5-1 and TRBJ2-5, the complete variable domain reads KAGVTQTPRYLIKTRGQQVTLSCSPISGHRSVSWYQQTPGQGLQFLFEYFSETQRNKGNFPGRFSGRQFSNSRSEMNVSTLELGDSALYLCASSPTSEETQYFGPGTRLLVL.

This clonotype turned up a few times. This rearrangement joins TRBV5-1 to TRBJ2-3; 9 nucleotides agree with TRBD1. This CDR3 region has 18 residues. The trim removed 4 bases at V and 6 bases at J, leaving 18 bases unmatched. From germline, CDR1 is SGHRS and CDR2 YFSETQ. CDR3 amino acids: CASSQSFPVGQGVDTQYF. CDR3 sequence (DNA): TGCGCCAGCAGCCAAAGTTTCCCGGTGGGACAGGGCGTCGATACGCAGTATTTT.

In this sample, this clonotype turned up a few times. One junction end disagrees with the germline gene, perhaps due to a read error. In nucleotides, the CDR3 is TGTGTCAGCAGCTTAGACGTCCTAGCGGGCTACGAGCAGTACTTC. It encodes CVSSLDVLAGYEQYF. The V gene is TRBV11-2, the J gene TRBJ2-7; TRBD2 aligns across 8 bases. The CDR3 consists of 15 residues. CDR1 and CDR2 from the germline V gene are SGHAT and FQNNGV.

The chain is built from TRBV7-9 and TRBJ2-5; 9 bases fit TRBD1. The J call may be incorrect, as the DNA end agrees better with TRBJ2-1. The CDR3 runs 15 residues. CDR1 and CDR2 (germline): SEHNR, FQNEAQ (reference sequence). The CDR3 DNA reads TGTGCCAGCAGCCGGGGACAGGGAGTAAACAATGAGCAGTTCTTC. Protein sequence: CASSRGQGVNNEQFF.

The V call is TRBV20-1, the J call TRBJ2-5, with 7 bases fitting TRBD2. The CDR3 contains 15 residues. V lost 3 bases to trimming and J lost 2 bases; unmatched junction nucleotides: 9. Per the germline V gene, CDR1 is DFQATT and CDR2 is SNEGSKA (reference sequence). The CDR3 here is CSASWGSGVQETQYF. The CDR3 nucleotides are TGCAGTGCTAGTTGGGGCAGCGGGGTACAAGAGACCCAGTACTTC.

A few counts support this clonotype. J is TRBJ2-5 and V is TRBV20-1; 16 nucleotides align to TRBD2. The CDR3 is made up of 16 amino acids. Trimming removed 5 bases from V and 5 bases from J; junction bases left unmatched: 8. Per the germline V gene, CDR1 is DFQATT and CDR2 is SNEGSKA (reference sequence). CDR3 amino acids: CSAPGTSGGAGETQYF. CDR3 in DNA: TGCAGTGCTCCCGGGACTAGCGGGGGGGCCGGGGAGACCCAGTACTTC.

This sequence joins TRBV10-3 and TRBJ1-1; D remains ambiguous. V lost 3 bases, J lost 4 bases, and 9 bases lay in between. Germline-derived CDR1 and CDR2 are ENHRY and SYGVKD. The CDR3 extends over 13 amino acids. The CDR3 protein is CAISDWRVTEAFF. CDR3 sequence (DNA): TGTGCCATCAGTGATTGGAGGGTCACTGAAGCTTTCTTT.

The sample holds many counts of this clonotype. The chain recombines TRBV5-1 with TRBJ2-3; weak D call: TRBD1 (5 bases). Germline V gene sequence: CDR1 SGHRS, CDR2 YFSETQ. V was shortened by 4 bases and J by 1 base, with 13 bases between the two germline ends. The length of the CDR3 is 15 residues. The DNA of the CDR3 is TGCGCCAGCAGCCTCGGGCAGGGCGGCACAGATACGCAGTATTTT. It yields the protein CASSLGQGGTDTQYF.

This clonotype was seen only a few times. This rearrangement joins TRBV6-1 to TRBJ1-4; TRBD1 agrees at 7 bases. The germline CDR1 and CDR2 sequences are MNHNS and SASEGT. V lost 6 bases to trimming and J lost 8 bases; unmatched junction nucleotides: 15. The CDR3 is 16 residues long. The CDR3 region is CASSPPETGRPEKLFF. CDR3 bases: TGTGCCAGCAGCCCCCCTGAGACAGGGCGTCCAGAAAAACTGTTTTTT.

The chain is built from TRBV3-1 and TRBJ2-5, with no clear D. Germline CDR1 is LGHDT and CDR2 is YNNKEL (reference sequence). The V end was cut by 1 base, the J end by 8 bases, with 11 bases between. This CDR3 is 13 amino acids long. In DNA, the CDR3 is TGTGCCAGCAGCCAAGTGGATTTCGGTACCCAGTACTTC. It specifies CASSQVDFGTQYF.

This chain joins TRBV12-3 or TRBV12-4 and TRBJ1-2, with D perhaps TRBD1 (6 bases). The V end lost 7 bases, the J end lost 13 bases, and 16 bases lay between the germline ends. The length of the CDR3 is 11 residues. CDR3 sequence: CASNRAEATTF. The DNA for the CDR3 is TGTGCCAGCAACAGGGCTGAGGCTACCACCTTC.

The rearrangement joins TRBV6-5 to TRBJ2-1, with no clear D. V was shortened by 4 bases and J by 8 bases, with 18 bases between the two germline ends. CDR1 and CDR2 from the germline V gene are MNHEY and SVGAGI. CDR3 size: 15 residues. CDR3 sequence reads: CASSLGPPNGDEQFF. The CDR3 bases are TGTGCCAGCAGTTTAGGGCCACCAAACGGCGATGAGCAGTTCTTC.